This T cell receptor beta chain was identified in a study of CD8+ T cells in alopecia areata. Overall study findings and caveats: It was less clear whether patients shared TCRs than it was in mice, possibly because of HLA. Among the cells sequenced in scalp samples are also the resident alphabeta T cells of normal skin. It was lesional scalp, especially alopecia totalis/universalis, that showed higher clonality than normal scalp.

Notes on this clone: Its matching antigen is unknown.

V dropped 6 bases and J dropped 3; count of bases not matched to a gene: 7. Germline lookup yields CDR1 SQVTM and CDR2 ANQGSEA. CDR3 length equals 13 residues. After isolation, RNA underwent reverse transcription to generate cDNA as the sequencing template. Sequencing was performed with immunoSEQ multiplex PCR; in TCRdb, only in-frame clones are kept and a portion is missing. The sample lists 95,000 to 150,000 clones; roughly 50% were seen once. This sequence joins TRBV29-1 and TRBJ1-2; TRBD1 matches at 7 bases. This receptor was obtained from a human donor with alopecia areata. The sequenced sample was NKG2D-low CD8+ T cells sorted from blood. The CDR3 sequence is CSVLTGTDYGYTF. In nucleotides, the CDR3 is TGCAGCGTATTGACAGGGACCGACTATGGCTACACCTTC.